The rows below give T cell receptor beta chains drawn from one sample of a study of T cell repertoires and HLA-DP antigens. The method was immunoSEQ multiplex PCR; TCRdb's version includes in-frame clones alone and lacks a portion of them. The sample shows around 70,000 clones, around 80% of them seen only once. These TCRs are of unknown antigen specificity. The sequenced material came from CD4+ T cells from PBMCs. Receptors originate from a man in his fifties or sixties in good health and CMV-seronegative. Each CDR3 is given with its conserved first and last residue.

J gene	V gene	CDR3 protein
TRBJ2-5	TRBV7-2	CASSGGRAGETQYF
TRBJ1-2	TRBV28	CASSSDVTTRGYTF
TRBJ1-4	TRBV7-9	CASSLLTGNEKLFF
TRBJ1-6	TRBV27	CASGTGSYNSPLHF
TRBJ1-1	TRBV30	CAWSVGDRGRTEAFF
TRBJ1-1	TRBV5-1	CASSLAGIEAFF
TRBJ2-3	TRBV19	CASSGTGGSDTQYF
TRBJ2-7	TRBV13	CASSSSRGRGLYEQYF
TRBJ1-5	TRBV7-2	CASSLDAQPQHF
TRBJ2-3	TRBV7-2	CASSASGVSTDTQYF
TRBJ1-6	TRBV30	CAWTDRSSYNSPLHF
TRBJ2-5	TRBV5-1	CASSMGRESRETQYF
TRBJ1-2	TRBV4-1	CASSQDVGRSRYGYTF
TRBJ2-1	TRBV2	CASMRGQDNEQFF